The next 20 T cell receptor beta chains were all read from a single sample in a study of blood T cell repertoires in COVID-19. TCRdb keeps only in-frame clones here, not all; method: immunoSEQ multiplex PCR. Here the sample spans 240,000 or so clones, 86% being singletons. Sequencing was carried out using PBMCs or T cells enriched from blood (not recorded which). The source of these receptors is a woman between 45 and 60 years old who had recovered from COVID-19.

V is TRBV5-5 and J is TRBJ2-7; the D gene is possibly TRBD1 (6 bases). Trimming pared 3 bases from V and 2 bases from J, leaving 15 bases between. This CDR3 has 15 residues. Germline-derived CDR1 and CDR2 are SGHKS and YYEKEE (reference sequence). CDR3: CASSSQGLSPYEQYF. The CDR3 DNA reads TGTGCCAGCAGCTCACAGGGTCTCTCCCCCTACGAGCAGTACTTC.

V gene TRBV9 combines with J gene TRBJ2-2; 7 bases line up with TRBD1. This CDR3 is built from 13 residues. Germline V lookup: CDR1 SGDLS, CDR2 YYNGEE. V gave up 2 bases and J gave up 5 bases; unmatched junction bases: 0. Here the CDR3 DNA reads TGTGCCAGCAGCGTGACAGGGACCGGGGAGCTGTTTTTT. This gives the protein CASSVTGTGELFF.

V gene TRBV29-1 combines with J gene TRBJ1-2; 7 positions match TRBD1. J was trimmed by 4 bases and V by 4 bases; bases with no gene match: 12. CDR1 and CDR2 from the germline V gene are SQVTM and ANQGSEA. CDR3 length: 15 residues. In DNA form, the CDR3 reads TGCAGCGTTGTGTCTCTCGGGACAGATATCTATGGCTACACCTTC. The encoded protein is CSVVSLGTDIYGYTF.

The chain is built from TRBV5-1 and TRBJ1-2, with TRBD1 identical over 9 bases. The CDR3 extends over 15 amino acids. V shed 7 bases and J 2 bases; nucleotides not matched to a gene: 9. The V gene's germline CDR1 is SGHRS and CDR2 YFSETQ. This CDR3 reads CASGRTGEANYGYTF. CDR3 DNA sequence: TGCGCCAGCGGGAGGACAGGGGAGGCGAACTATGGCTACACCTTC.

J is TRBJ1-6 and V is TRBV12-3 or TRBV12-4; tentative D call: TRBD1 (5 bases). Trimming removed 4 bases from V and 7 bases from J, with 8 bases in between. The CDR3 contains 13 residues. The CDR3, as DNA: TGTGCCAGCAGTTCGGGGGGGAATTCACCCCTCCACTTT. Translation: CASSSGGNSPLHF.

This rearrangement joins TRBV2 to TRBJ1-4; TRBD1 matches at 7 bases. This CDR3 spans 14 amino acids. Germline CDR1 SNHLY, CDR2 FYNNEI. V gave up 6 bases and J gave up 8 bases; unmatched junction bases: 9. The CDR3 loop reads CASRLTGDREKLFF. CDR3 DNA sequence: TGTGCCAGCAGATTAACAGGGGACCGGGAAAAACTGTTTTTT. The entire variable domain, with the rest obtained from reference TRBV2 and TRBJ1-4, is as follows: EPEVTQTPSHQVTQMGQEVILRCVPISNHLYFYWYRQILGQKVEFLVSFYNNEISEKSEIFDDQFSVERPDGSNFTLKIRSTKLEDSAMYFCASRLTGDREKLFFGSGTQLSVL.

The rearrangement joins TRBV3-1 (or the pseudogene TRBV3-2) to TRBJ1-2; possible D gene TRBD1, 5 bases. The CDR3 runs to 13 residues. The V end was cut by 1 base, the J end by 6 bases, with 9 bases between. Per germline, CDR1 LGHDT and CDR2 YNNKEL (reference sequence). The chain's CDR3 is CASSQVQGNGYTF. The CDR3 DNA reads TGTGCCAGCAGCCAAGTTCAGGGTAATGGCTACACCTTC.

The CDR3 loop reads CASSPRQGSLNGELFF. In DNA, the CDR3 is TGTGCCAGCAGTCCTCGACAGGGATCGTTGAACGGGGAGCTGTTTTTT. The chain employs TRBV5-4 and TRBJ2-2; 7 nucleotides line up with TRBD1. The CDR3 spans 16 residues. The J segment lost 7 bases and the V segment lost 5 bases, leaving 14 bases of the junction unmatched. Germline V gene sequence: CDR1 SGHNT, CDR2 YYREEE (reference sequence). Drawing the rest from reference TRBV5-4 and TRBJ2-2, the complete variable domain is ETGVTQSPTHLIKTRGQQVTLRCSSQSGHNTVSWYQQALGQGPQFIFQYYREEENGRGNFPPRFSGLQFPNYSSELNVNALELDDSALYLCASSPRQGSLNGELFFGEGSRLTVL.

The V call is TRBV7-3, the J call TRBJ2-3, with D maybe TRBD2 (6 bases). This CDR3 is 17 amino acids long. Trimming pared 2 bases from V and 1 base from J, leaving 16 bases between. CDR1 and CDR2 (germline): SGHTA, FQGTGA. The CDR3 nucleotides are TGTGCCAGCAGCTTAGATGGCGCGGGCGGGGGCACAGATACGCAGTATTTT. As protein: CASSLDGAGGGTDTQYF. The full variable domain, its missing parts supplied by reference TRBV7-3 and TRBJ2-3, is GAGVSQTPSNKVTEKGKYVELRCDPISGHTALYWYRQSLGQGPEFLIYFQGTGAADDSGLPNDRFFAVRPEGSVSTLKIQRTERGDSAVYLCASSLDGAGGGTDTQYFGPGTRLTVL.

The V call is TRBV7-3, the J call TRBJ2-3; TRBD2 matches 14 bases. V was pared by 5 bases and J by 11 bases, with 6 bases of the junction left unmatched. Per the germline V gene, CDR1 is SGHTA and CDR2 is FQGTGA. The CDR3 loop spans 14 amino acids. In nucleotides, the CDR3 is TGTGCCAGCAGCGCCGGGACTAGCGGGAGTAAGCAGTATTTT. It translates to CASSAGTSGSKQYF.

The genes are TRBV28 and TRBJ1-6; the match to TRBD1 covers 12 bases. The CDR3 has 18 residues. Trimming cost V 1 base and J 7 bases; bases outside gene matches: 8. Germline V gene lookup returns CDR1 MDHEN and CDR2 SYDVKM. The CDR3 DNA reads as TGTGCCAGCAGTTTATTGGTGGGACAGGGGGCGCGCAATTCACCCCTCCACTTT. Encoded protein: CASSLLVGQGARNSPLHF.

The rearrangement links TRBV19 to TRBJ1-5; 9 bases match TRBD1. With 5 bases clipped from V and 2 bases from J, the junction kept 4 bases outside the gene matches. Germline CDR1 is LNHDA and CDR2 is SQIVND (reference sequence). The CDR3 is 15 amino acids. CDR3 bases: TGTGCCAGTAGTTCTCGACAGGGGGGCAATCAGCCCCAGCATTTT. Translating gives CASSSRQGGNQPQHF.

The V and J genes are TRBV19 and TRBJ1-1; TRBD1 matches 9 bases. Looked up from germline, CDR1 is LNHDA and CDR2 is SQIVND (reference sequence). V dropped 4 bases and J dropped 4; count of bases not matched to a gene: 4. The CDR3 consists of 14 residues. The CDR3 loop is CASSNRGLSTEAFF. As DNA, the CDR3 is TGTGCCAGTAGTAACAGGGGGCTATCCACTGAAGCTTTCTTT. Drawing the rest from reference TRBV19 and TRBJ1-1, the complete variable domain is DGGITQSPKYLFRKEGQNVTLSCEQNLNHDAMYWYRQDPGQGLRLIYYSQIVNDFQKGDIAEGYSVSREKKESFPLTVTSAQKNPTAFYLCASSNRGLSTEAFFGQGTRLTVV.

The chain joins TRBV5-1 to TRBJ2-1, with TRBD2 identical over 7 bases. The trim removed 2 bases at V and 4 bases at J, leaving 9 bases unmatched. The CDR3 spans 16 residues. Germline CDR1 SGHRS, CDR2 YFSETQ. Here the CDR3 DNA reads TGCGCCAGCAGCTTATTTCCTAGCGGTGGGTACAATGAGCAGTTCTTC. This translates into CASSLFPSGGYNEQFF.

This clone was counted a few times. The chain joins TRBV11-2 to TRBJ2-5; TRBD2 matches at 8 bases. J gave up 0 bases and V 6 bases, and 12 bases lay outside the gene matches. The CDR3 sequence is 17 residues long. CDR1 SGHAT and CDR2 FQNNGV come from the germline V gene. CDR3 nucleotides: TGTGCCAGCAGGGCGCGGACTAGCTTTCTTTACCAAGAGACCCAGTACTTC. Residues: CASRARTSFLYQETQYF.

The chain combines TRBV18 with TRBJ2-5; D uncertain. CDR3 length: 15 residues. CDR1 is KGHSH, CDR2 LQKENI, per germline. V was trimmed by 9 bases and J by 1 base, leaving 18 bases between them. This CDR3 reads CASSHRRRPQETQYF. CDR3 coding DNA: TGTGCCAGTTCCCACCGAAGGAGACCCCAAGAGACCCAGTACTTC.

The chain employs TRBV2 and TRBJ1-4; D not certain. This CDR3 region has 13 residues. The V gene's germline CDR1 is SNHLY and CDR2 FYNNEI. Trimming left V 4 bases short and J 6 bases short, with 9 bases between. The CDR3 nucleotides are TGTGCCAGCAGTGCCAGGACTGATGAAAAACTGTTTTTT. The encoded protein is CASSARTDEKLFF. Combining the CDR3 with reference TRBV2 and TRBJ1-4 gives the whole variable domain EPEVTQTPSHQVTQMGQEVILRCVPISNHLYFYWYRQILGQKVEFLVSFYNNEISEKSEIFDDQFSVERPDGSNFTLKIRSTKLEDSAMYFCASSARTDEKLFFGSGTQLSVL.

This clone was seen a few times. V is TRBV9 and J is TRBJ2-2, with a tentative D call TRBD2 (6 bases). CDR1 SGDLS and CDR2 YYNGEE come from the germline V gene. The CDR3 loop spans 15 amino acids. Trimming removed 0 bases at V and 4 bases at J, with 10 bases between. In DNA form, the CDR3 reads TGTGCCAGCAGCGTAGTTGGGGGGTCCACCGGGGAGCTGTTTTTT. It translates to CASSVVGGSTGELFF.

By sample share, this clone is medium-sized. The chain has TRBV6-4 and TRBJ2-3; TRBD2 might be the D (6 bases). The CDR3 is 13 residues long. Trimming pared 3 bases from V and 3 bases from J, leaving 7 bases between. The germline V gene has CDR1 MRHNA and CDR2 SNTAGT. CDR3 protein: CASSESGTDTQYF. The CDR3 DNA sequence: TGTGCCAGCAGTGAAAGCGGGACAGATACGCAGTATTTT.

A note on this clone: Germline and junction disagree at one end, which may indicate a read error. The chain uses TRBV28 and TRBJ1-2; D gene unclear. In germline, CDR1 is MDHEN, CDR2 SYDVKM. There are 15 residues in the CDR3. The CDR3 nucleotides are TGTACCAGCAGTTTTATTTCAACCACTCCTTATGGCTACACCTTC. Protein product: CTSSFISTTPYGYTF.